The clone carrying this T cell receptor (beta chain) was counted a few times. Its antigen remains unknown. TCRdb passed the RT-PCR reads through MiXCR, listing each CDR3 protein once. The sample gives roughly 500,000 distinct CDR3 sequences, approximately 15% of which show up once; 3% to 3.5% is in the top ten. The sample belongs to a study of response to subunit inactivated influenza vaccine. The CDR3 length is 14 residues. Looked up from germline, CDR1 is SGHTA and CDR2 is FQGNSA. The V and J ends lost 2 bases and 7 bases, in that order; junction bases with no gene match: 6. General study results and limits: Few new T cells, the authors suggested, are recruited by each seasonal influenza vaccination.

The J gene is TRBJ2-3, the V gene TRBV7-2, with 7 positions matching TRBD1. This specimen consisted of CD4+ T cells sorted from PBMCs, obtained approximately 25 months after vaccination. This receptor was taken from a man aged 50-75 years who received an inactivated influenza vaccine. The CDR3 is CASSLRRQGNTQYF. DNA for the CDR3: TGTGCCAGCAGCTTACGCCGACAGGGCAATACGCAGTATTTT.